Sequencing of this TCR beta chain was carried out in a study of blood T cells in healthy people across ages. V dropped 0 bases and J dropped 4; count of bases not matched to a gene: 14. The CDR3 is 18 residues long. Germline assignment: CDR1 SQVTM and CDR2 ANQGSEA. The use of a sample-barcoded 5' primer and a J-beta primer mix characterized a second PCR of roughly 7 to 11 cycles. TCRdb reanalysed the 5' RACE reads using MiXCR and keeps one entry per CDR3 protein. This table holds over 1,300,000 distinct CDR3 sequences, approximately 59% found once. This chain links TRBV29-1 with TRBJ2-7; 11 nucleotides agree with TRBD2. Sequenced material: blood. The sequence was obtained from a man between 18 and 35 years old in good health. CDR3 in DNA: TGCAGCGTTGAAGATTCTTCTTCGGGTAGCGGGAGGGATTACGAGCAGTACTTC. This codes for CSVEDSSSGSGRDYEQYF.